Detailed here is one TCR beta chain. The entry originates in a study of blood T cell repertoires in COVID-19. For the study at large: Researchers got acute and convalescent COVID-19 samples from the United States, Italy and Spain. T cells, B-cell-depleted T cells, or PBMCs provided the cDNA or gDNA that served as material.

This CDR3 comprises 15 residues. Germline V CDR1 and CDR2: MNHNY, SVGAGI (reference sequence). V lost 6 bases to trimming and J lost 6 bases; unmatched junction nucleotides: 13. As handled by the study authors: Amplifying reference gene primers gave estimates of nucleated cell counts. Here immunoSEQ multiplex PCR was the method, and the copy in TCRdb shows in-frame clones only, minus some. V, J and clone size are taken as reported in that table, and D and trimming were inferred from the DNA itself. This table has around 260,000 clones, around four fifths appearing once. V is TRBV6-6 and J is TRBJ1-2, with 7 bases aligning to TRBD1. The receptor was derived from a man aged 60 to 75 with acute or convalescent COVID-19. Sequenced material: peripheral blood. The CDR3 DNA sequence: TGTGCCAGCAGGCGCCGGGACAGTTCTTTTGATGGCTACACCTTC. Translating gives CASRRRDSSFDGYTF.